This record looks at one T cell receptor (beta chain) sequence and its context. Its antigen remains undetermined. No much larger clone exists at a distance of one base, and base qualities are not known. This entry belongs to a study of shared clonotypes between healthy human individuals (dated by TCRdb to about 2020). A note on the overall study: A few men and two women, aged 18 to 49 years, made up the cohort. For each donor, three plates each were used for CD4 naive and CD4 memory, two plates were used for CD8 naive, and one plate was used for CD8 memory. Libraries were prepared and TCR repertoires were sequenced by different laboratories using diverse techniques, in order to increase sequencing depth and limit assay-specific biases. Each donor's leukapheresis produced roughly between roughly 0.85 and 9.5 billion PBMCs. Blood TCR repertoires of a handful of healthy adults were deeply sequenced to estimate repertoire size and the extent of clonotype sharing between individuals. Points the paper makes about the study in general: Compared with non-shared clonotypes, the clonotypes found in all four sorted-subset donors had higher generation probabilities. Estimated clonotype richness was generally larger for naive than for memory subsets. About 4.5% of naive CD4, roughly 3.6% of naive CD8, approximately 2.2% of memory CD4, and approximately 0.39% of memory CD8 clonotypes were shared across a few donors. Sampling was limited to blood, and TCR repertoires in tissue likely differ from TCR repertoires in blood. Incomplete sequencing was indicated by rarefaction of sorted-subset datasets, despite the large sequencing depth. Because the study included a small number of donors, the genetic and exposure-history diversity represented was limited. Pairwise subsampling indicated that sequencing depth was expected to affect the degree of clonotype sharing among donors.

Spanning cysteine to phenylalanine, the CDR3 consists of 21 amino acids. The sequence is cut down to CDR3 DNA, 63 bases in frame from base 1. V has 7 bases trimmed and J has 5 bases trimmed; junction bases matching no gene number 31. Taken from the germline V gene (reference sequence), the CDR1 and CDR2 loops are MNHEY and SMNVEV. TCR CDR3 regions were amplified from genomic DNA by multiplex PCR using the deep immunoSEQ assay. For each cell subset, the extracted genomic DNA was distributed evenly across all wells of several immunoSEQ 96-well plates, and each plate served as one replicate. Each replicate PCR for sorted subsets received roughly 0.2 ug genomic DNA, equal to some 32,000 T cell genomes. The purified libraries were quantified using a Qubit 3.0 fluorometer, sized with a Bioanalyzer 2100, and then quantified again using the KAPA Library Quantification kit. Every immunoSEQ 96-well plate was sequenced on a separate single-read 150-cycle Illumina NextSeq 550 flow cell. In the paper's pipeline: Because the immunoSEQ output held only junctional sequences and lacked quality scores, the filtering could not match the filtering applied to full-length reads. To assign V/J genes and CDR3, sequences were annotated against IMGT germline references using PyIR, a Python wrapper for IgBLAST v1.9. Reads were removed for weak V/J assignments (E-value above 1e-6), missing CDR3, stop codons, out-of-frame junctions, or ambiguous translated residues. A V3J clonotype was defined by an identical inferred V gene, J gene, and CDR3 amino acid sequence. Percentage overlap between repertoires was computed as shared unique clonotypes divided by the size of the smaller repertoire. Richness of each repertoire was evaluated using RTK rarefaction, the Chao1 estimator, and Recon v2.1 estimates of unobserved clonotypes. OLGA was used to compute generation probabilities for all TCRbeta clonotypes that the gDNA method yielded from a handful of donors. Held by TCRdb, this immuneACCESS table contains in-frame sequences only and omits some clones. Under half of the omission traces to an unresolved V gene where checked; the cause of the rest is unknown. Clone size and the V and J calls come from that table; the DNA yielded D and trimming. For this sample there are 2 million to 3 million clones; under 95% appear just once. Roughly 0.36% of the sample goes to the ten largest clones.

The donors were healthy, HIV-negative adults who had no recently reported acute infections or vaccinations. Every donor was a Caucasian adult residing in Nashville, Tennessee, USA. CD4+ T cells were enriched by magnetic negative selection, after which naive cells were positively selected on CD45RA and the negative fraction was taken as the memory subset. Blood was obtained by leukapheresis, after which PBMCs were separated by Ficoll-Histopaque density gradient centrifugation and cryopreserved in liquid nitrogen vapor phase. Analytical flow cytometry was used to check the purity and quantity of every magnetically sorted T cell population. Genomic DNA was isolated from every sorted fraction and measured by UV absorbance on a Nanodrop 2000c.

This clonotype originated in a man aged 18 to 29 in good health. Some clones in this sample may be carry-over from other donors' samples. Sequenced material: naive CD4+ T cells from PBMCs. The cell subset or site label, read with the paper, signifies: CD45RA+ positively selected. The chain links TRBV27 with TRBJ1-2, and 7 junctional nucleotides match TRBD1. DNA sequence: TGTGCCAGCAAGCACCTTAATCGAGCCCTTTGGGACAGTCGAGGTTGGTATGGCTACACCTTC. It codes for CASKHLNRALWDSRGWYGYTF.